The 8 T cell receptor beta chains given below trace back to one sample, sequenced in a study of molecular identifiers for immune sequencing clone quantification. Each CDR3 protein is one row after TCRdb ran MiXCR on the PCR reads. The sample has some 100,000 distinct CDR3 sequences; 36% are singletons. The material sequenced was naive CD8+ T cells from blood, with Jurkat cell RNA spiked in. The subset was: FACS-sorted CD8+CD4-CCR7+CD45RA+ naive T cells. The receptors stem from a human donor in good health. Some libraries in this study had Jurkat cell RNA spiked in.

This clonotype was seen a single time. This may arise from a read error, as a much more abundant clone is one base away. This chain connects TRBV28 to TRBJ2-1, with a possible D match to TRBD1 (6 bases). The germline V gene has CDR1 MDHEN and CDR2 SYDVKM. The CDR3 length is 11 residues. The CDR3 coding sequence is TGTGCCAGTAGGTGGGACAATGAGCAGTCCTTC. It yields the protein CASRWDNEQSF. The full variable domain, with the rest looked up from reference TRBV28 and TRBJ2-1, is DVKVTQSSRYLVKRTGEKVFLECVQDMDHENMFWYRQDPGLGLRLIYFSYDVKMKEKGDIPEGYSVSREKKERFSLILESASTNQTSMYLCASRWDNEQSFGPGTRLTVL.

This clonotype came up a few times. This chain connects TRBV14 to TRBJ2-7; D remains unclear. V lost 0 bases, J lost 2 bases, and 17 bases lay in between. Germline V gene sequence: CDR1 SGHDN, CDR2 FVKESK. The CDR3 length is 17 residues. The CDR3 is CASSQDRLLIGPYEQYF. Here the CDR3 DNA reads TGTGCCAGCAGCCAAGATCGACTGCTTATAGGGCCCTACGAGCAGTACTTC.

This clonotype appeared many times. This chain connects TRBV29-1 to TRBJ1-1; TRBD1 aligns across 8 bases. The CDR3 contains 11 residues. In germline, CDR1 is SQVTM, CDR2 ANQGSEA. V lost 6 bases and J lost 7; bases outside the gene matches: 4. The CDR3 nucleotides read TGCAGCGTAGGCGGACAGGGTGAAGCTTTCTTT. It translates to CSVGGQGEAFF.

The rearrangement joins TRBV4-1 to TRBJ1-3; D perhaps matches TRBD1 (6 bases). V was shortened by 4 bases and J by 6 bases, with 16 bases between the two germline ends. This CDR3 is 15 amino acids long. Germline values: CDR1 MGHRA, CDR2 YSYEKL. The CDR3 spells CASSPAGGTENTIYF. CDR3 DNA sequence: TGCGCCAGCAGCCCGGCGGGGGGCACGGAAAACACCATATATTTT.

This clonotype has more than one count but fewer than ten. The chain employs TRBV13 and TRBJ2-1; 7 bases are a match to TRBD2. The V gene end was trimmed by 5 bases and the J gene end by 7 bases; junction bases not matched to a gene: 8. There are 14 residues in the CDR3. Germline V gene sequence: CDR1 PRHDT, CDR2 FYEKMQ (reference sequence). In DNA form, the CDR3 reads TGTGCCAGCAGCCCGGCGGGAGTTGGGAATGAGCAGTTCTTC. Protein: CASSPAGVGNEQFF.

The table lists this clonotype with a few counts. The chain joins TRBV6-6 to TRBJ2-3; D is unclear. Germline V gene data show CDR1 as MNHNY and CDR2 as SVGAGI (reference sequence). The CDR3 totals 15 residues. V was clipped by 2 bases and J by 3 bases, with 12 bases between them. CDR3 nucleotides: TGTGCCAGCAGTTACCGGGCCCACGGTACAGATACGCAGTATTTT. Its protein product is CASSYRAHGTDTQYF.

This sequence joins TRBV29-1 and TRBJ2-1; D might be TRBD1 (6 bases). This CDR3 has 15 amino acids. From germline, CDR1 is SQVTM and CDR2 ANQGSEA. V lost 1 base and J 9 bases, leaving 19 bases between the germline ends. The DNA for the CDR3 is TGCAGCGTTGAAGCAGGGGTGGCTTCTACTTTTGAGCAGTTCTTC. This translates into CSVEAGVASTFEQFF.

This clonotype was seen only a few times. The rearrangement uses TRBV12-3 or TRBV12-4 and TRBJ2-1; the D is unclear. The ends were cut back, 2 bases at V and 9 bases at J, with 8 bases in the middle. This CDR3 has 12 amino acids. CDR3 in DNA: TGTGCCAGCAGTTTACCGGGTGGTGAGCAGTTCTTC. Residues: CASSLPGGEQFF.